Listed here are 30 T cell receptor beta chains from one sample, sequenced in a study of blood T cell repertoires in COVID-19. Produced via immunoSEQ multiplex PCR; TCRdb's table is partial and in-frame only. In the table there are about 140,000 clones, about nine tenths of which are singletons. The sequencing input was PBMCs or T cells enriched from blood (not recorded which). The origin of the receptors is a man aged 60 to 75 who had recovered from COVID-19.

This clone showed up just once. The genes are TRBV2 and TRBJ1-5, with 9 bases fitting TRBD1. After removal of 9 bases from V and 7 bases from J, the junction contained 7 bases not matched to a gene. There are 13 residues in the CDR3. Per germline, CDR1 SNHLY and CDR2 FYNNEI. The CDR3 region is CASRDRAEQPQHF. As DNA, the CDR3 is TGTGCCAGTCGGGACAGGGCCGAACAGCCCCAGCATTTT. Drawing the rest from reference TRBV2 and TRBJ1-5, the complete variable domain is EPEVTQTPSHQVTQMGQEVILRCVPISNHLYFYWYRQILGQKVEFLVSFYNNEISEKSEIFDDQFSVERPDGSNFTLKIRSTKLEDSAMYFCASRDRAEQPQHFGDGTRLSIL.

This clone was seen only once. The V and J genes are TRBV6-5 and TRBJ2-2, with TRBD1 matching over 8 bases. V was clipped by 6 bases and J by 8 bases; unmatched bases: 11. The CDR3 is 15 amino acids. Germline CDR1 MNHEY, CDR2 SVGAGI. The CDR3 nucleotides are TGTGCCAGCAGGCCAGCTGGACAGGGATGGGGGGAGCTGTTTTTT. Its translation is CASRPAGQGWGELFF.

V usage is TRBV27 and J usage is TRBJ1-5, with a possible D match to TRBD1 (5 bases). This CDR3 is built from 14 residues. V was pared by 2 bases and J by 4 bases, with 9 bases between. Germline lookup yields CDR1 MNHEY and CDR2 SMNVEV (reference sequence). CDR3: CASSLGRGNQPQHF. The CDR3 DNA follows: TGTGCCAGCAGTTTAGGGCGGGGGAATCAGCCCCAGCATTTT.

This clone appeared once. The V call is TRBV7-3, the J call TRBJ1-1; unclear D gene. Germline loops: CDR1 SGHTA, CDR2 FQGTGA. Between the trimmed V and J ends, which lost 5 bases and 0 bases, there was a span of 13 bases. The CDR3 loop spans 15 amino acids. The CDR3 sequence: CASSLTRGMNTEAFF. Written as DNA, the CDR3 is TGTGCCAGCAGCCTCACCCGCGGGATGAACACTGAAGCTTTCTTT.

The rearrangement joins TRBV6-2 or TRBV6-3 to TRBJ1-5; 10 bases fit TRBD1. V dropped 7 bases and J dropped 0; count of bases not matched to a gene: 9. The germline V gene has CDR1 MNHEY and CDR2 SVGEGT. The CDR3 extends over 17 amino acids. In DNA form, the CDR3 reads TGTGCCAGCAACCCGGGACAGGGGAAAAGTAGCAATCAGCCCCAGCATTTT. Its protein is CASNPGQGKSSNQPQHF.

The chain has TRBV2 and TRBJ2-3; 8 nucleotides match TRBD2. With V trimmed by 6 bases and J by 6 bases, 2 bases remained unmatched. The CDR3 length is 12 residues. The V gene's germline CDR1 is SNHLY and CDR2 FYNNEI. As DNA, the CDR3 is TGTGCCAGCAGCGGGGGGGCGGATACGCAGTATTTT. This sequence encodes CASSGGADTQYF.

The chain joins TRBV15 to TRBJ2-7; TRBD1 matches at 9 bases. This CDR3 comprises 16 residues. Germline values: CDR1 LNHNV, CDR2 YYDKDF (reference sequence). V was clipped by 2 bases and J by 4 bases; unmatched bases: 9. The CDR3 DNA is TGTGCCACCAGCAGAATTCACGGGACAGGGTTATACGAGCAGTACTTC. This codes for CATSRIHGTGLYEQYF.

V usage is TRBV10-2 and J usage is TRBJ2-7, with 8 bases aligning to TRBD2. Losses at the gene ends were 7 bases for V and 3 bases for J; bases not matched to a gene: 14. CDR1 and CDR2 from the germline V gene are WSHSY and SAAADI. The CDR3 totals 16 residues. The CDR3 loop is CASIPSQPGLGYEQYF. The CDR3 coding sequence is TGCGCCAGCATCCCATCCCAACCGGGACTAGGCTACGAGCAGTACTTC.

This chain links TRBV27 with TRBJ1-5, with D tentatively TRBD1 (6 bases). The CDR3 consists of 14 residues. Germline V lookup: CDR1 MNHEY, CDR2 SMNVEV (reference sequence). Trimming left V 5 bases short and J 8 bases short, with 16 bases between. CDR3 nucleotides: TGTGCCAGCAGTCCCCAGGGGCGGTGGGAGCCCCAGCATTTT. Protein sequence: CASSPQGRWEPQHF.

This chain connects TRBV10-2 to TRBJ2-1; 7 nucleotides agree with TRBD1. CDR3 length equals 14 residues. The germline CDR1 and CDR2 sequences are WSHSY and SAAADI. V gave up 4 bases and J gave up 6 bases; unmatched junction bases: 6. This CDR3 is CASSVEGAFNEQFF. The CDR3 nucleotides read TGCGCCAGCAGTGTAGAGGGGGCGTTCAATGAGCAGTTCTTC.

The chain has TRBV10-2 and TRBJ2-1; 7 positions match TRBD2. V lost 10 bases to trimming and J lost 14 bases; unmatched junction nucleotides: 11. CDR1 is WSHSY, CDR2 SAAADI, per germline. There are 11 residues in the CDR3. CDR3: CATSLAEEKFF. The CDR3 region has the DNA TGCGCCACCTCCCTAGCGGAGGAAAAGTTCTTC.

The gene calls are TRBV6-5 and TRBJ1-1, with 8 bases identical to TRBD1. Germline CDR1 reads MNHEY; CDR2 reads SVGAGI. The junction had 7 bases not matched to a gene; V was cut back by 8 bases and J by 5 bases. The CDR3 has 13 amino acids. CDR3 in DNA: TGTGCCAGCGACGAACAGGGGGAAACTGAAGCTTTCTTT. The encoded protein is CASDEQGETEAFF.

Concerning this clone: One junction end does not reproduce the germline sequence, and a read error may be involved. This CDR3 reads CASTVDLGTNTGELFF. As DNA, the CDR3 is TGTGCCAGCACCGTAGATCTAGGAACGAACACCGGGGAGCTGTTTTTT. The chain has TRBV9 and TRBJ2-2; D call uncertain. Germline loops: CDR1 SGDLS, CDR2 YYNGEE. The CDR3 covers 16 residues.

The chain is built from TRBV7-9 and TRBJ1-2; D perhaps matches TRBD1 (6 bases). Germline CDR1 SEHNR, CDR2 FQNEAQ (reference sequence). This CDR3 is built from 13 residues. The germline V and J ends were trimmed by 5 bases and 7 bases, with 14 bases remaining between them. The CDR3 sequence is CASSLDSKVGYTF. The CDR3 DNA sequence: TGTGCCAGCAGCCTGGACAGCAAAGTTGGCTACACCTTC.

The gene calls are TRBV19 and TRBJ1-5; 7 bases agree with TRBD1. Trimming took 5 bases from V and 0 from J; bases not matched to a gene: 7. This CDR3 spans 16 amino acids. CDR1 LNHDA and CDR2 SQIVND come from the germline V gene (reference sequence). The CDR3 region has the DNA TGTGCCAGTAGTCCCCTGACAGGGATTAGCAATCAGCCCCAGCATTTT. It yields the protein CASSPLTGISNQPQHF. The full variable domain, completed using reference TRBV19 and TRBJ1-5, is DGGITQSPKYLFRKEGQNVTLSCEQNLNHDAMYWYRQDPGQGLRLIYYSQIVNDFQKGDIAEGYSVSREKKESFPLTVTSAQKNPTAFYLCASSPLTGISNQPQHFGDGTRLSIL.

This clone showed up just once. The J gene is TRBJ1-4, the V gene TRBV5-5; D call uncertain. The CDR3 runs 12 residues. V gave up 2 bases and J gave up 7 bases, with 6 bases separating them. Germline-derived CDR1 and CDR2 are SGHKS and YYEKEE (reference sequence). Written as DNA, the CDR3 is TGTGCCAGCAGCTTCATTAGTGAAAAACTGTTTTTT. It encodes CASSFISEKLFF.

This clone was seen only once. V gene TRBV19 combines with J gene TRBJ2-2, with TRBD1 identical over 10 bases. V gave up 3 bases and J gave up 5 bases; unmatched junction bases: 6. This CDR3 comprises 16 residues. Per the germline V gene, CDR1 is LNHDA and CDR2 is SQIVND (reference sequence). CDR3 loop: CASSILRDRGTGELFF. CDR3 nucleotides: TGTGCCAGTAGTATCTTACGGGACAGGGGTACCGGGGAGCTGTTTTTT. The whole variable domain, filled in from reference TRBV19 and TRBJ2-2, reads DGGITQSPKYLFRKEGQNVTLSCEQNLNHDAMYWYRQDPGQGLRLIYYSQIVNDFQKGDIAEGYSVSREKKESFPLTVTSAQKNPTAFYLCASSILRDRGTGELFFGEGSRLTVL.

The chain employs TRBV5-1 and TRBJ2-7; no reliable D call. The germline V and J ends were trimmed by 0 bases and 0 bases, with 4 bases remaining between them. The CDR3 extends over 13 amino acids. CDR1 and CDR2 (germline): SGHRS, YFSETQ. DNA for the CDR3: TGCGCCAGCAGCTTGGCCCTCTCCTACGAGCAGTACTTC. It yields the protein CASSLALSYEQYF. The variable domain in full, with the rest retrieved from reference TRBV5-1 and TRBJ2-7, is KAGVTQTPRYLIKTRGQQVTLSCSPISGHRSVSWYQQTPGQGLQFLFEYFSETQRNKGNFPGRFSGRQFSNSRSEMNVSTLELGDSALYLCASSLALSYEQYFGPGTRLTVT.

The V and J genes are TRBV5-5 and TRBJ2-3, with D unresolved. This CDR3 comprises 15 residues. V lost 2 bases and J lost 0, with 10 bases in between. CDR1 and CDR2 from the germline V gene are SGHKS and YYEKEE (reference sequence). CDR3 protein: CASSFRRQSTDTQYF. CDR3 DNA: TGTGCCAGCAGCTTCCGGCGGCAGAGCACAGATACGCAGTATTTT. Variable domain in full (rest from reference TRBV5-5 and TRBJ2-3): DAGVTQSPTHLIKTRGQQVTLRCSPISGHKSVSWYQQVLGQGPQFIFQYYEKEERGRGNFPDRFSARQFPNYSSELNVNALLLGDSALYLCASSFRRQSTDTQYFGPGTRLTVL.

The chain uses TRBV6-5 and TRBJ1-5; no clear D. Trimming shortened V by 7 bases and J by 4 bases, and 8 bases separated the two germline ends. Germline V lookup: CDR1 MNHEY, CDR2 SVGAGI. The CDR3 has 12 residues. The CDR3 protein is CASTARNQPQHF. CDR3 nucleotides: TGTGCCAGCACCGCGAGGAATCAGCCCCAGCATTTT.

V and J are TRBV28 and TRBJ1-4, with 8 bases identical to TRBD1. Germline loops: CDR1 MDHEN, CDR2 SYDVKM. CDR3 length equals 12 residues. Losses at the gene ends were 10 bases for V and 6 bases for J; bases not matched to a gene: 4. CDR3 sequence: CATGTGDEKLFF. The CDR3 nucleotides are TGTGCCACCGGGACAGGAGATGAAAAACTGTTTTTT. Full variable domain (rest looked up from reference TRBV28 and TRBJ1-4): DVKVTQSSRYLVKRTGEKVFLECVQDMDHENMFWYRQDPGLGLRLIYFSYDVKMKEKGDIPEGYSVSREKKERFSLILESASTNQTSMYLCATGTGDEKLFFGSGTQLSVL.

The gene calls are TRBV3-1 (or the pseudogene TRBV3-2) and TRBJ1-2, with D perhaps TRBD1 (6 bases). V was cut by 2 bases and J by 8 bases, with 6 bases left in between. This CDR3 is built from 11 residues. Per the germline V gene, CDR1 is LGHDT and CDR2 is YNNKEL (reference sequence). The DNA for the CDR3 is TGTGCCAGCAGCCAACAGGGGGGCTACACCTTC. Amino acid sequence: CASSQQGGYTF.

The CDR3: CASSSGVRGTEAFF. In nucleotides, the CDR3 is TGTGCCAGCAGCTCGGGGGTTAGGGGCACTGAAGCTTTCTTT. V and J are TRBV11-2 and TRBJ1-1; TRBD1 is a possible D gene (5 bases). Germline values: CDR1 SGHAT, CDR2 FQNNGV. The CDR3 loop spans 14 amino acids. Trimming pared 4 bases from V and 4 bases from J, leaving 13 bases between.

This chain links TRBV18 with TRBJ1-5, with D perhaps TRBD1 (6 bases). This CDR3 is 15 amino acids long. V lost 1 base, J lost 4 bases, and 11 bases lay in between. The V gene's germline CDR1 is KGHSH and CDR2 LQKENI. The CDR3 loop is CASSPQGQLNQPQHF. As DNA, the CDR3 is TGTGCCAGCTCACCACAAGGACAGCTAAATCAGCCCCAGCATTTT. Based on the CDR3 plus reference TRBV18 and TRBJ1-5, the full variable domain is NAGVMQNPRHLVRRRGQEARLRCSPMKGHSHVYWYRQLPEEGLKFMVYLQKENIIDESGMPKERFSAEFPKEGPSILRIQQVVRGDSAAYFCASSPQGQLNQPQHFGDGTRLSIL.

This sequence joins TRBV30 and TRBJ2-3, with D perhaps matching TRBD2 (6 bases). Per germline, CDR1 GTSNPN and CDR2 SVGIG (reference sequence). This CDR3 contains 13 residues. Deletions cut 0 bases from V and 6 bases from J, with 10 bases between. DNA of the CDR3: TGTGCCTGGAGTGTCCCGGGAGTGGATACGCAGTATTTT. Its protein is CAWSVPGVDTQYF.

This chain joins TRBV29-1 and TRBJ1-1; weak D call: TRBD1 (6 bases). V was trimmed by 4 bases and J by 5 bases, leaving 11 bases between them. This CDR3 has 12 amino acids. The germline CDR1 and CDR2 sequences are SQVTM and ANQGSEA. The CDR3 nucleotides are TGCAGCGTTGGAAGGGGGGGGACTGAAGCTTTCTTT. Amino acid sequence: CSVGRGGTEAFF.

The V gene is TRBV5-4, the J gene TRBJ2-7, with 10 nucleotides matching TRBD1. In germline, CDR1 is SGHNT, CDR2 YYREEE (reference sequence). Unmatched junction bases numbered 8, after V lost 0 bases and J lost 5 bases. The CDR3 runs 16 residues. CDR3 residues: CASSLAPGTGVHEQYF. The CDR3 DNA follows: TGTGCCAGCAGCTTGGCCCCCGGGACAGGGGTTCACGAGCAGTACTTC. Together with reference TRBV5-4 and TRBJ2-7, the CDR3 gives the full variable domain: ETGVTQSPTHLIKTRGQQVTLRCSSQSGHNTVSWYQQALGQGPQFIFQYYREEENGRGNFPPRFSGLQFPNYSSELNVNALELDDSALYLCASSLAPGTGVHEQYFGPGTRLTVT.

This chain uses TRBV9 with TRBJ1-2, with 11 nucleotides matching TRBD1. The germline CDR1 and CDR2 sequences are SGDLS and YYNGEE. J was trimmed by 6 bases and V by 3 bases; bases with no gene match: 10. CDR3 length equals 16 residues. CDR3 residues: CASSEPLRTGGDGYTF. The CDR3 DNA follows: TGTGCCAGCAGCGAGCCCCTCAGGACAGGGGGCGATGGCTACACCTTC.

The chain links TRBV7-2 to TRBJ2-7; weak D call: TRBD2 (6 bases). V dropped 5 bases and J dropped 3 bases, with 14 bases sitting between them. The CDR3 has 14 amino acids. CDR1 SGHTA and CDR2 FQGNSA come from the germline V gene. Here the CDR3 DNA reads TGTGCCAGCAGCCCCTCCGGGGGTGGCTACGAGCAGTACTTC. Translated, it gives CASSPSGGGYEQYF.

CDR3 protein: CASSRGGFEGNTIYF. The CDR3 bases are TGTGCCAGCTCCCGGGGTGGGTTCGAAGGAAACACCATATATTTT. This chain connects TRBV27 to TRBJ1-3; D gene ambiguous. CDR1 MNHEY and CDR2 SMNVEV come from the germline V gene (reference sequence). Trimming took off 8 bases at V and 4 bases at J, with 18 bases between the two ends. CDR3 size: 15 residues.